Ten or more counts support the clone carrying this TCR beta chain. Its antigen remains unknown. The V end was cut by 4 bases, the J end by 1 base, with 13 bases between. The CDR3 sequence is 15 residues long. The sample originates from a study of Graves' ophthalmopathy and Graves' hyperthyroidism. General study findings and limits: Stable hyperthyroidism and ophthalmopathy were told apart by a 13-signature model, which achieved 85% to 90% sensitivity and approximately 81% specificity.

As the template, RNA transcripts were used to amplify TCR beta CDR3 regions. An opening RT-PCR round employed HTBI primers and preceded a second-round multiplex PCR. In TCRdb, the multiplex PCR reads were re-called with MiXCR into one record per CDR3 protein. The top ten hold about 4.2% of the sample, which has 580,000 or so distinct CDR3 sequences, approximately 37% seen once. The source material was peripheral blood or thyroid tissue (not recorded which). V gene TRBV12-3 or TRBV12-4 combines with J gene TRBJ2-5; the D is unclear. The TCR sequence derives from an adult man with Graves' hyperthyroidism. For the CDR3, the DNA is TGTGCCAGCAGTTGGTTCGGCCTGTTCCAAGAGACCCAGTACTTC. Its protein product is CASSWFGLFQETQYF.